The entry below describes one T cell receptor (beta chain). Trimming at V came to 3 bases and at J to 7 bases, leaving 9 bases not matched to a gene. Per germline, CDR1 DFQATT and CDR2 SNEGSKA (reference sequence). The CDR3 sequence is 13 residues long. The method was immunoSEQ multiplex PCR; TCRdb's version includes in-frame clones alone and lacks a portion of them. The sample has 250,000 to 400,000 clones; over 75% are singletons. This specimen belongs to a study of blood T cell repertoires in COVID-19. The sequenced sample was PBMCs or T cells enriched from blood (not recorded which). The sequence was obtained from a woman in her 30s who had recovered from COVID-19. The V gene is TRBV20-1, the J gene TRBJ2-7, with 7 bases matching TRBD2. CDR3 DNA sequence: TGCAGTGCTAGTCGGGGGGAGGTCGGGGAGCAGTACTTC. Its protein is CSASRGEVGEQYF.